These 22 T cell receptor beta chains came from one sample sequenced in a study of blood T cell repertoires in COVID-19. Sequencing was performed with immunoSEQ multiplex PCR; in TCRdb, only in-frame clones are kept and a portion is missing. Among more than 90,000 clones, 75% to 90% were seen once, and the ten largest hold 0.7% to 0.85%. Sequences were obtained from peripheral blood. These receptors all come from a woman in her sixties or seventies with acute or convalescent COVID-19.

This chain joins TRBV5-1 and TRBJ2-2; 9 bases line up with TRBD1. Germline V CDR1 and CDR2: SGHRS, YFSETQ. V was pared by 4 bases and J by 3 bases, with 7 bases of the junction left unmatched. This CDR3 region has 16 residues. The CDR3 here is CASSLTDRGDTGELFF. The CDR3 bases are TGCGCCAGCAGCCTCACAGACAGGGGGGACACCGGGGAGCTGTTTTTT.

This chain links TRBV25-1 with TRBJ2-7; D is perhaps TRBD1 (5 bases). Per the germline V gene, CDR1 is MGHDK and CDR2 is SYGVNS. The V end was cut by 6 bases, the J end by 5 bases, with 14 bases between. The CDR3 contains 13 residues. The CDR3 nucleotides read TGTGCCAGCAGAGGGCCAGGGTTAGACGAGCAGTACTTC. Its protein is CASRGPGLDEQYF.

This rearrangement joins TRBV19 to TRBJ1-1, with D unresolved. CDR3 length: 14 amino acids. V was clipped by 1 base and J by 1 base, with 7 bases between them. Germline-derived CDR1 and CDR2 are LNHDA and SQIVND (reference sequence). In DNA form, the CDR3 reads TGTGCCAGTAGTATAGCGAGAGGGAACACTGAAGCTTTCTTT. As protein: CASSIARGNTEAFF.

Here the CDR3 reads CASSYSGAGGIYEQYF. DNA for the CDR3: TGTGCCAGCAGTTACTCAGGGGCGGGAGGGATCTACGAGCAGTACTTC. V gene TRBV6-5 combines with J gene TRBJ2-7; TRBD2 aligns across 9 bases. Germline values: CDR1 MNHEY, CDR2 SVGAGI. V lost 0 bases and J lost 3; bases outside the gene matches: 6. The CDR3 contains 16 residues.

Only one count was recorded for this clone. This rearrangement joins TRBV11-2 to TRBJ2-5; 7 bases are shared with TRBD2. CDR3 size: 15 residues. CDR1 and CDR2 (germline): SGHAT, FQNNGV. Trimming at V came to 3 bases and at J to 2 bases, leaving 6 bases not matched to a gene. In nucleotides, the CDR3 is TGTGCCAGCAGCTTGGGCTGGGGGGGACAAGAGACCCAGTACTTC. Its translation is CASSLGWGGQETQYF.

The V gene is TRBV11-2, the J gene TRBJ2-2; 8 bases agree with TRBD2. V shed 1 base and J 6 bases; nucleotides not matched to a gene: 4. CDR1 SGHAT and CDR2 FQNNGV come from the germline V gene. The CDR3 is 15 residues long. CDR3 coding DNA: TGTGCCAGCAGCTTAGTAACGGGGGGGGCCGGGGAGCTGTTTTTT. Its protein is CASSLVTGGAGELFF.

CDR3 amino acids: CASGLRDRAPYF. CDR3 DNA sequence: TGTGCTAGTGGTCTCCGGGACAGAGCCCCTTATTTT. The chain links TRBV12-5 to TRBJ1-3; 7 nucleotides agree with TRBD1. Germline CDR1 is LGHNT and CDR2 is FRNRAP. The CDR3 totals 12 residues. Losses at the gene ends were 5 bases for V and 16 bases for J; bases not matched to a gene: 11.

The J gene is TRBJ1-1, the V gene TRBV28; 10 bases align to TRBD1. CDR1 and CDR2 from the germline V gene are MDHEN and SYDVKM. The ends lost 4 bases at V and 9 bases at J; junction bases unmatched: 8. The CDR3 extends over 14 amino acids. CDR3 sequence reads: CASSSGTGVGKAFF. The CDR3 nucleotides read TGTGCCAGCAGTTCCGGGACAGGGGTAGGGAAAGCTTTCTTT.

This clone appeared a single time. The V call is TRBV11-3, the J call TRBJ1-1; D not certain. The CDR3 runs 15 residues. The V end lost 4 bases, the J end lost 4 bases, and 16 bases lay between the germline ends. The germline V gene encodes CDR1 SGHNT and CDR2 YENEEA. In DNA, the CDR3 is TGTGCCAGCAGCTCCGCAGGTAATAGCGGCACTGAAGCTTTCTTT. Translation gives CASSSAGNSGTEAFF. The variable domain in full, completed from reference TRBV11-3 and TRBJ1-1, reads EAGVVQSPRYKIIEKKQPVAFWCNPISGHNTLYWYLQNLGQGPELLIRYENEEAVDDSQLPKDRFSAERLKGVDSTLKIQPAELGDSAVYLCASSSAGNSGTEAFFGQGTRLTVV.

This clone showed up just once. The J gene is TRBJ1-2, the V gene TRBV6-5; 8 nucleotides match TRBD1. The CDR3 has 13 residues. CDR1 is MNHEY, CDR2 SVGAGI, per germline. The V gene end was trimmed by 8 bases and the J gene end by 3 bases; junction bases not matched to a gene: 5. In DNA, the CDR3 is TGTGCCAGCGGACAGGGCGTAGACTATGGCTACACCTTC. Protein: CASGQGVDYGYTF.

This chain connects TRBV30 to TRBJ1-6; D not resolved. Trimming removed 4 bases at V and 4 bases at J, with 11 bases between. Germline values: CDR1 GTSNPN, CDR2 SVGIG (reference sequence). This CDR3 has 14 amino acids. The CDR3 nucleotides are TGTGCCTGGACATGGGGAGAATATAATTCACCCCTCCACTTT. Protein product: CAWTWGEYNSPLHF.

J is TRBJ1-2 and V is TRBV18; a weak D match, TRBD1 (5 bases). The germline V and J ends were trimmed by 2 bases and 4 bases, with 14 bases remaining between them. Germline lookup yields CDR1 KGHSH and CDR2 LQKENI. This CDR3 spans 15 amino acids. CDR3 in DNA: TGTGCCAGCTCACCAATTCGACAGTTTCTCTATGGCTACACCTTC. Its protein is CASSPIRQFLYGYTF. Supplemented by reference TRBV18 and TRBJ1-2, the full variable domain reads NAGVMQNPRHLVRRRGQEARLRCSPMKGHSHVYWYRQLPEEGLKFMVYLQKENIIDESGMPKERFSAEFPKEGPSILRIQQVVRGDSAAYFCASSPIRQFLYGYTFGSGTRLTVV.

This chain connects TRBV21-1 to TRBJ1-1; the table's D call TRBD1 went unverified against the DNA. TRBV21-1 is a documented pseudogene. The CDR3 has 16 residues. The CDR3 region has the DNA TGTGCCAGCAGCAAAGACGGGACAGCCATGAACACTGAAGCTTTCTTT. Its protein is CASSKDGTAMNTEAFF.

The gene calls are TRBV27 and TRBJ2-7; 7 positions match TRBD2. The CDR3 length is 14 residues. J lost 0 bases, V lost 4 bases, and 3 bases had no gene match. Germline CDR1 reads MNHEY; CDR2 reads SMNVEV (reference sequence). The CDR3 is CASSSGLNSYEQYF. DNA of the CDR3: TGTGCCAGCAGTTCGGGACTAAACTCCTACGAGCAGTACTTC.

This sequence joins TRBV2 and TRBJ1-4, with D possibly matching TRBD1 (5 bases). Trimming took 3 bases from V and 8 from J, leaving 16 bases between them. CDR1 SNHLY and CDR2 FYNNEI come from the germline V gene. CDR3 length: 15 residues. The CDR3 nucleotides are TGTGCCAGCAGTGAGTTGCGGGGTCCAGGGGAAAAACTGTTTTTT. Residues: CASSELRGPGEKLFF.

The chain combines TRBV30 with TRBJ2-5; 9 nucleotides agree with TRBD1. From germline, CDR1 is GTSNPN and CDR2 SVGIG (reference sequence). The V gene end was trimmed by 2 bases and the J gene end by 5 bases; junction bases not matched to a gene: 3. The CDR3 totals 13 residues. The CDR3 region has the DNA TGTGCCTGGAGTATGACAGGGGGGGAGACCCAGTACTTC. Encoded protein: CAWSMTGGETQYF.

V gene TRBV6-5 combines with J gene TRBJ2-3, with 9 nucleotides matching TRBD2. The CDR3 is made up of 14 amino acids. Germline V gene lookup returns CDR1 MNHEY and CDR2 SVGAGI. Trimming cost V 2 bases and J 9 bases; bases outside gene matches: 6. The CDR3 nucleotides read TGTGCCAGCAGTTACGGAGCGGGGGGCCAAACGCAGTATTTT. Protein product: CASSYGAGGQTQYF.

The rearrangement uses TRBV3-1 (or the pseudogene TRBV3-2) and TRBJ2-3, with 12 bases matching TRBD2. CDR3 length equals 21 residues. J lost 3 bases, V lost 5 bases, and 21 bases had no gene match. Germline CDR1 and CDR2: LGHDT and YNNKEL (reference sequence). The CDR3 spells CASSTGARLAGVFGSTDTQYF. DNA for the CDR3: TGTGCCAGCAGCACCGGGGCAAGACTAGCGGGAGTATTTGGGTCGACAGATACGCAGTATTTT.

By share, this clone counts as medium-sized. The same CDR3 can be traced to other DNA sequences in this sample. The chain has TRBV3-1 (or the pseudogene TRBV3-2) and TRBJ1-5, with 9 bases fitting TRBD1. Trimming cost V 1 base and J 2 bases; bases outside gene matches: 0. CDR1 and CDR2 from the germline V gene are LGHDT and YNNKEL (reference sequence). This CDR3 is built from 15 residues. The CDR3: CASSQGTGGNQPQHF. For the CDR3, the DNA is TGTGCCAGCAGCCAAGGGACAGGGGGCAATCAGCCCCAGCATTTT.

This chain connects TRBV19 to TRBJ1-5; D perhaps matches TRBD1 (6 bases). Germline loops: CDR1 LNHDA, CDR2 SQIVND (reference sequence). Trimming removed 4 bases at V and 2 bases at J, with 18 bases between. CDR3 length: 17 amino acids. The CDR3 sequence is CASSSRLGTQGNQPQHF. CDR3 in DNA: TGTGCCAGTAGTAGTCGGTTAGGGACACAAGGCAATCAGCCCCAGCATTTT.

The V gene is TRBV5-4, the J gene TRBJ2-3, with D possibly TRBD2 on 7 matching bases. The germline V and J ends were trimmed by 6 bases and 1 base, with 12 bases remaining between them. There are 14 residues in the CDR3. Germline V gene data show CDR1 as SGHNT and CDR2 as YYREEE (reference sequence). CDR3 protein: CASIQGGGTDTQYF. Written as DNA, the CDR3 is TGTGCCAGCATCCAAGGGGGGGGCACAGATACGCAGTATTTT.

The CDR3 loop is CASIAGGPGANVLTF. The CDR3 nucleotides are TGTGCCAGCATAGCGGGAGGGCCCGGGGCCAACGTCCTGACTTTC. V usage is TRBV2 and J usage is TRBJ2-6; TRBD2 matches at 11 bases. The CDR3 has 15 residues. Germline V lookup: CDR1 SNHLY, CDR2 FYNNEI. V trimming: 7 bases; J trimming: 4 bases; junction bases outside the gene matches: 3.